One sample yielded the 11 T cell receptor beta chains listed below, sequenced in a study of blood T cells in healthy people across ages. Alongside a J-beta primer mix, a sample-barcoded 5' primer served in a second PCR lasting roughly 7 to 11 cycles. TCRdb re-called the 5' RACE reads with MiXCR, one entry per CDR3 protein. The sample carries some 1.8 million distinct CDR3 sequences, roughly two fifths recorded once. The sequencing sample was made of blood. The receptors were sampled from a human donor in good health.

This sequence joins TRBV20-1 and TRBJ1-5, with D possibly TRBD1 on 5 matching bases. Looked up from germline, CDR1 is DFQATT and CDR2 is SNEGSKA (reference sequence). CDR3 length: 15 residues. V was shortened by 4 bases and J by 0 bases, with 13 bases between the two germline ends. The CDR3 DNA reads TGCAGTGCTACCGACAGACGTTATAGCAATCAGCCCCAGCATTTT. Translating it yields CSATDRRYSNQPQHF.

This clonotype was seen at least ten times. The chain links TRBV10-3 to TRBJ2-3; maybe TRBD2 (6 bases). The germline gives CDR1 ENHRY, CDR2 SYGVKD. This CDR3 spans 15 amino acids. V gave up 10 bases and J gave up 6 bases, with 23 bases separating them. CDR3 sequence: CATVAGRRTTDTQYF. The DNA of the CDR3 is TGTGCCACCGTCGCGGGCCGTAGGACTACGGATACGCAGTATTTT.

This chain joins TRBV25-1 and TRBJ1-6, with D perhaps TRBD1 (6 bases). Germline V gene sequence: CDR1 MGHDK, CDR2 SYGVNS. V was clipped by 3 bases and J by 11 bases, with 20 bases between them. The length of the CDR3 is 16 residues. CDR3 nucleotide sequence: TGTGCCAGCAGTGAGGGCTACAGGGCTGGGTTTGCACCCCTCCACTTT. Its protein is CASSEGYRAGFAPLHF. Together with reference TRBV25-1 and TRBJ1-6, the CDR3 gives the full variable domain: EADIYQTPRYLVIGTGKKITLECSQTMGHDKMYWYQQDPGMELHLIHYSYGVNSTEKGDLSSESTVSRIRTEHFPLTLESARPSHTSQYLCASSEGYRAGFAPLHFGNGTRLTVT.

This clonotype was observed a few times. The V gene is TRBV15, the J gene TRBJ1-2, with TRBD1 as a possible D gene (5 bases). The CDR3 extends over 14 amino acids. Trimming stripped 5 bases from V and 5 bases from J, with 15 bases between. Per germline, CDR1 LNHNV and CDR2 YYDKDF (reference sequence). As DNA, the CDR3 is TGTGCCACCAGCCCACGGGGGGGGTTATATGGCTACACCTTC. Its protein product is CATSPRGGLYGYTF.

J is TRBJ1-1 and V is TRBV6-5; the D gene is possibly TRBD1 (6 bases). V was clipped by 8 bases and J by 2 bases, with 18 bases between them. This CDR3 contains 15 residues. CDR1 and CDR2 from the germline V gene are MNHEY and SVGAGI. The CDR3 loop reads CASGSYREGNTEAFF. The DNA of the CDR3 is TGTGCCAGCGGTTCCTACAGGGAGGGAAACACTGAAGCTTTCTTT.

This clonotype has a handful of counts. This sequence joins TRBV4-3 and TRBJ2-3; 10 bases fit TRBD2. V lost 3 bases to trimming and J lost 1 base; unmatched junction nucleotides: 4. The V gene's germline CDR1 is LGHNA and CDR2 YSLEER. The CDR3 covers 16 residues. The CDR3: CASSQGTSAGTDTQYF. The DNA of the CDR3 is TGCGCCAGCAGCCAGGGGACTAGCGCCGGCACAGATACGCAGTATTTT.

The CDR3 is CSASSYPLGSSYEQYF. Written as DNA, the CDR3 is TGCAGTGCTAGCTCTTATCCATTGGGCTCCTCCTACGAGCAGTACTTC. The chain links TRBV20-1 to TRBJ2-4; D gene uncertain. The DNA end is more similar to TRBJ2-7, so the J call may be wrong. CDR3 length: 16 residues. The germline V gene has CDR1 DFQATT and CDR2 SNEGSKA (reference sequence).

The V and J genes are TRBV29-1 and TRBJ2-7, with 7 bases fitting TRBD1. Germline V gene data show CDR1 as SQVTM and CDR2 as ANQGSEA. The J segment lost 3 bases and the V segment lost 2 bases, leaving 7 bases of the junction unmatched. CDR3 length: 14 residues. The CDR3 is CSVEPTGPNYEQYF. CDR3 nucleotides: TGCAGCGTTGAACCGACAGGGCCCAACTACGAGCAGTACTTC.

The rearrangement links TRBV7-9 to TRBJ1-1, with D hard to call. The CDR3 is 14 amino acids. Germline V gene lookup returns CDR1 SEHNR and CDR2 FQNEAQ (reference sequence). V was pared by 7 bases and J by 5 bases, with 17 bases between. The CDR3 region is CASTPTGKWTEAFF. The CDR3 bases are TGTGCCAGCACCCCAACTGGAAAGTGGACTGAAGCTTTCTTT.

A remark on this clonotype: A read error may account for a junction end that differs from germline. The chain combines TRBV2 with TRBJ1-4; D remains ambiguous. The CDR3 length is 14 residues. CDR1 and CDR2 from the germline V gene are SNHLY and FYNNEI. The CDR3 DNA is TGTGCCAGCAGTGGGGTTGCTGCTAATGAAAAACGGTTTTTT. Its translation: CASSGVAANEKRFF.

Remarks on this clonotype: The junction and the germline gene differ at one end; a read error may be behind it. This chain joins TRBV5-5 and TRBJ1-2; a possible D gene is TRBD1 (5 bases). Germline CDR1 SGHKS, CDR2 YYEKEE (reference sequence). This CDR3 region has 14 residues. The CDR3 loop is CANSLSPGNYGYTF. DNA for the CDR3: TGTGCCAACAGCTTGTCTCCAGGGAACTATGGCTACACCTTC.